These 8 T cell receptor beta chains share one sample of origin, sequenced in a study of cytomegalovirus exposure and HLA in healthy donors. Primers: 60 Vbeta forward and 13 Jbeta reverse. Sequencing was performed with immunoSEQ multiplex PCR; in TCRdb, only in-frame clones are kept and a portion is missing. Of approximately 160,000 clones in the sample, around 82% were seen once. The sequenced material came from PBMCs. Receptor source: a woman aged 45-65 years in good health and CMV-seropositive.

The rearrangement uses TRBV11-2 and TRBJ2-3, with TRBD2 matching 9 bases. The V segment lost 2 bases and the J segment 0 bases; nucleotides outside the gene matches: 3. Germline V lookup: CDR1 SGHAT, CDR2 FQNNGV. The CDR3 runs to 16 residues. The CDR3 reads CASSLLAGSSTDTQYF. The CDR3 DNA follows: TGTGCCAGCAGCTTACTAGCGGGGTCTAGCACAGATACGCAGTATTTT.

The chain is built from TRBV13 and TRBJ1-6; D not certain. Looked up from germline, CDR1 is PRHDT and CDR2 is FYEKMQ (reference sequence). The CDR3 has 12 amino acids. V was cut by 8 bases and J by 10 bases, with 12 bases left in between. This CDR3 reads CASRTPGSPLHF. CDR3 DNA: TGTGCCAGCCGAACTCCAGGCTCACCCCTCCACTTT.

This clone showed up just a few times. The rearrangement links TRBV7-9 to TRBJ1-1; D is ambiguous. V was pared by 0 bases and J by 6 bases, with 8 bases between. The CDR3 runs to 13 residues. Germline V lookup: CDR1 SEHNR, CDR2 FQNEAQ (reference sequence). CDR3 amino acids: CASSLATQSEAFF. The CDR3 nucleotides read TGTGCCAGCAGCTTAGCTACACAGTCTGAAGCTTTCTTT.

This sequence joins TRBV2 and TRBJ2-7; 10 nucleotides align to TRBD1. V was pared by 4 bases and J by 3 bases, with 6 bases of the junction left unmatched. CDR3 size: 15 residues. Germline V gene lookup returns CDR1 SNHLY and CDR2 FYNNEI. CDR3 coding DNA: TGTGCCAGCAGTGGAGAGGACAGGGGGGTCTACGAGCAGTACTTC. It specifies CASSGEDRGVYEQYF.

J is TRBJ1-4 and V is TRBV11-2, with TRBD1 as a possible D gene (6 bases). The V and J ends lost 4 bases and 8 bases respectively, with 17 bases between them. Germline V CDR1 and CDR2: SGHAT, FQNNGV. The CDR3 is 15 amino acids. The CDR3 DNA reads as TGTGCCAGCAGCTCCTTTCGGGGGGCGGGCGAAAAACTGTTTTTT. This translates into CASSSFRGAGEKLFF.

The chain has TRBV29-1 and TRBJ1-6; 9 nucleotides line up with TRBD1. The V gene end was trimmed by 5 bases and the J gene end by 9 bases; junction bases not matched to a gene: 5. The V gene's germline CDR1 is SQVTM and CDR2 ANQGSEA. This CDR3 spans 13 amino acids. CDR3 DNA: TGCAGCGTTAGGACAGGGGAAAGTTCACCCCTCCACTTT. Its protein is CSVRTGESSPLHF.

The chain employs TRBV6-1 and TRBJ2-7; D possibly corresponds to TRBD1 (5 bases). Trimming removed 4 bases at V and 2 bases at J, with 6 bases between. Germline V CDR1 and CDR2: MNHNS, SASEGT. This CDR3 region has 12 residues. CDR3 in DNA: TGTGCCAGCAGTGGGACACCCTACGAGCAGTACTTC. Translating gives CASSGTPYEQYF.

This clone has a handful of counts. The chain links TRBV30 to TRBJ1-2; 8 positions match TRBD1. The CDR3 extends over 13 amino acids. Germline CDR1 GTSNPN, CDR2 SVGIG (reference sequence). After removal of 2 bases from V and 7 bases from J, the junction contained 6 bases not matched to a gene. The CDR3 sequence: CAWSPDRAGGYTF. CDR3 bases: TGTGCCTGGAGTCCGGACAGGGCGGGTGGCTACACCTTC.